Listed below are T cell receptor beta chains from one sample, sequenced in a study of cytomegalovirus exposure and HLA in healthy donors. The assay was immunoSEQ multiplex PCR, and TCRdb's table has in-frame clones only and misses some. The sample has 150,000 to 180,000 clones; roughly 90% are singletons. The sequenced sample was PBMCs. These receptors were collected from a man aged 18 to 35 in good health and CMV-seropositive. Both conserved end residues are trimmed from each CDR3.

>TRBV14|14
ASSQGALGLETEAF
>TRBV19|11
ATLDRANTEAF
>TRBV4-1|14
ASSQDPTSSNQPQH
>TRBV7-2|14
ASSPERRQGYSPLH
>TRBV5-1|16
ASSLTGGSGAGANVLT
>TRBV6-5|13
ASSRRTSGTYEQY
>TRBV30|11
AWTVGPGNTIY
>TRBV13|13
ASSSQTDWGSEQY
>TRBV5-1|14
ASSLPLAGVYNEQF
>TRBV4-1|13
ASSQVQGADYGYT
>TRBV6-1|13
ASSVLAGGTYEQY
>TRBV5-1|11
ATKTGMNTEAF
>TRBV11-1|13
ASSSRARGSYEQY
>TRBV4-3|13
ASSQDWDRPYEQY
>TRBV30|14
AWSWEARRPKNIQY
>TRBV19|10
ASSPRSYGYT
>TRBV28|12
ASALAGVTGELF
>TRBV5-4|13
ASSFLTGGGDEQY
>TRBV25-1|10
ASSVERYEQY
>TRBV6-5|13
ASSYGTSGTDTQY
>TRBV4-3|14
ASSQDAGQGVDTQY
>TRBV4-3|18
ASSQDREASGRLSYNEQF
>TRBV7-3|13
ASSPQGYSTDTQY
>TRBV7-3|14
ASSTFSGRGSYEQY
>TRBV7-2|12
ASSLQATNQPQH
>TRBV28|13
ASTAPGVGNTEAF
>TRBV29-1|10
SAAANNYGYT
>TRBV18|11
ASSPRGSDEQY
>TRBV9|13
ASSPRLAGGETQY
>TRBV5-1|13
ASSPGLGEHNEQF